This T cell receptor beta chain was identified in a study of blood T cells in healthy people across ages. Findings and caveats of the study: Investigators treated diversity estimates from one million T cells as underestimates. Higher diversity and more naive CD4+ cells were features of long-lived donors, compared to aged donors. Roughly linear declines in TCR beta diversity per million T cells occurred with age.

V trimming: 2 bases; J trimming: 2 bases; junction bases outside the gene matches: 7. CDR1 is PRHDT and CDR2 is FYEKMQ in the germline V gene (reference sequence). The CDR3 spans 16 residues. Regarding this clonotype: Its specificity is not known.

For the second PCR, which ran for about 7 to 12 cycles, a sample-barcoded 5' primer and a J-beta primer mix were used. Individual samples furnished no less than 2.5 million CDR3-containing paired-end reads apiece. Each CDR3 protein gets one entry after TCRdb re-called the 5' RACE reads with MiXCR. This sample has just over 800,000 distinct CDR3 sequences, with approximately 59% found just once. This chain joins TRBV13 and TRBJ2-3; 7 nucleotides line up with TRBD1. Sequencing input: blood. The source of this sequence is a man in his thirties or forties in good health. The CDR3 DNA is TGTGCCAGCAGCTTACTTACAGGGGTAAACACAGATACGCAGTATTTT. Protein: CASSLLTGVNTDTQYF.